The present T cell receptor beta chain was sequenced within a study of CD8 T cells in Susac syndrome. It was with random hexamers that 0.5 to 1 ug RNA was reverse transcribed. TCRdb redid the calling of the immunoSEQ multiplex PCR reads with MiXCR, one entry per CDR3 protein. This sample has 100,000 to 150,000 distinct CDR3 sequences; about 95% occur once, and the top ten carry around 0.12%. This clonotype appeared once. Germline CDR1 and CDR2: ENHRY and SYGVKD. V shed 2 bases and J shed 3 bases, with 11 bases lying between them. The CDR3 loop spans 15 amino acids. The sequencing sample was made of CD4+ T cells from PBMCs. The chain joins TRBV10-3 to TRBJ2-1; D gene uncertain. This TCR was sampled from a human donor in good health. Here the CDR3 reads CAISEGQASYNEQFF. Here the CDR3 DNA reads TGTGCCATCAGTGAGGGGCAGGCCAGCTACAATGAGCAGTTCTTC.